This T cell receptor beta chain was recorded in a study of blood T cell repertoires in COVID-19. Germline CDR1 and CDR2: SGHDT and YYEEEE. The ends were cut back, 2 bases at V and 5 bases at J, with 11 bases in the middle. The CDR3 runs to 14 residues. Libraries were prepared by immunoSEQ multiplex PCR; TCRdb keeps only in-frame clonotypes and omits some of them. Altogether 85,000 to 120,000 clones are present, 71% being singletons, with the ten largest covering roughly 0.86%. This clone was counted a few times. Sequenced: peripheral blood. This clonotype was obtained from a human donor with acute or convalescent COVID-19. The donor label of this sample is uncertain. The chain couples TRBV5-6 to TRBJ1-5; maybe TRBD1 (5 bases). CDR3 sequence reads: CASSFTGGYQPQHF. The CDR3 nucleotides are TGTGCCAGCAGCTTCACAGGAGGGTATCAGCCCCAGCATTTT.